This T cell receptor beta chain was sequenced in a study of cytomegalovirus exposure and HLA in healthy donors. With respect to this clone: The antigen is not known.

Regarding the study as a whole: Specificity of three CMV-associated chains for CMV antigens was verified in vitro.

Clones were read by immunoSEQ multiplex PCR, and TCRdb kept only the in-frame ones, dropping some. This sample has approximately 200,000 clones, with 84% found just once. The sample was PBMCs. This TCR was sampled from a woman between 25 and 40 years old in good health and CMV-seropositive.

The CDR3 region is CASIPRLAETYNEQFF. The CDR3 DNA sequence: TGTGCCAGCATCCCGAGACTAGCGGAGACCTACAATGAGCAGTTCTTC. The chain uses TRBV7-2 and TRBJ2-1, with TRBD2 matching over 9 bases. J lost 2 bases, V lost 7 bases, and 9 bases had no gene match. This CDR3 is 16 amino acids long. CDR1 and CDR2 from the germline V gene are SGHTA and FQGNSA.